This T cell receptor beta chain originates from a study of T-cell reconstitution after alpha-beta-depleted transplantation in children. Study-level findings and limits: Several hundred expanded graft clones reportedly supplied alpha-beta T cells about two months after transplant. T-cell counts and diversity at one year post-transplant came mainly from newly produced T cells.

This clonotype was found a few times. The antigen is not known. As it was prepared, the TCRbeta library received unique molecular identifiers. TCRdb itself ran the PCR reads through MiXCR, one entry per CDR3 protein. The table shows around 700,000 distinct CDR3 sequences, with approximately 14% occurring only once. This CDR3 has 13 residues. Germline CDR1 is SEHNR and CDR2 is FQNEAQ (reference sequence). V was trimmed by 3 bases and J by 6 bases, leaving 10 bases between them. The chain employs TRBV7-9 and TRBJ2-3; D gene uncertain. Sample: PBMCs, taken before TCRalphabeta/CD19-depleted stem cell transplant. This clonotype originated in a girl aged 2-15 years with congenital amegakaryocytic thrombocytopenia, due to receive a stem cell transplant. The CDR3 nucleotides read TGTGCCAGCAGCTTCGGTCCCCGGGATACGCAGTATTTT. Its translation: CASSFGPRDTQYF. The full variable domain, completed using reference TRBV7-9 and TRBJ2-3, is DTGVSQNPRHKITKRGQNVTFRCDPISEHNRLYWYRQTLGQGPEFLTYFQNEAQLEKSRLLSDRFSAERPKGSFSTLEIQRTEQGDSAMYLCASSFGPRDTQYFGPGTRLTVL.